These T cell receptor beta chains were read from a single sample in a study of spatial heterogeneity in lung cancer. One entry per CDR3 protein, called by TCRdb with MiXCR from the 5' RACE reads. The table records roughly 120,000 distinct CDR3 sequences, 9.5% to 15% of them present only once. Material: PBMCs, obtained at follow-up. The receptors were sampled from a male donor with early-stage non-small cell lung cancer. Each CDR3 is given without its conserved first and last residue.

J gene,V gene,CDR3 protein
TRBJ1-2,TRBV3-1,ASSRQGGVDGYT
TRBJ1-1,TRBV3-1,ASSPGNEAF
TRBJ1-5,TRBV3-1,ASSQGTPRGNQPQH
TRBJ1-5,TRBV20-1,SASTGITRSDSNQPQH
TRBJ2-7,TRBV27,ASSRGAGYEQY
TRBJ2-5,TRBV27,ASSLSGRATETQY
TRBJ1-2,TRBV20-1,SASPSGTNYGYT
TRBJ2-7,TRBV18,ASSPPGQGLGYEQY
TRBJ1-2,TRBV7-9,ASSSDRGRFGYT
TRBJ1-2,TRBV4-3,ASSQDRDGVYGYT
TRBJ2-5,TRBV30,AWSVQAAETQY
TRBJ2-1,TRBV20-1,SATPSTSYNEQF
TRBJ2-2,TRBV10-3,AISESRGGNTGELF
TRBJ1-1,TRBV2,ASSEKGMNTEAF
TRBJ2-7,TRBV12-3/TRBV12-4,ASRRTGGSGREQY
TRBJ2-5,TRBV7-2,ASSFGRLNQETQY
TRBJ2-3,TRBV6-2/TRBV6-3,ASKAGGPRADTQY
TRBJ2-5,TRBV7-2,ASSSNQETQY
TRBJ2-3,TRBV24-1,ATSDASLAIGTDTQY
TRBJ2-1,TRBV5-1,ASSLSGQPYNEQF
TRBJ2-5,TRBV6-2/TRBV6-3,ASRTIQGSETQY
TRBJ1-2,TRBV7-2,ASSLEAETYGYT
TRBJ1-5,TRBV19,ASSIIWTDNQPQH
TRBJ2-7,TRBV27,ASSGGRGPYEQY
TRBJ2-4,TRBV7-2,ASSLAAGEAKNIQY
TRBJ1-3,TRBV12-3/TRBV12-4,ASRSRPDRLGNTIY
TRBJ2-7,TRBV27,ASSFPGGVNEQY
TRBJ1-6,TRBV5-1,ASSFTDYNREDSPLH
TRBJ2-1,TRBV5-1,ASSSRVSVQGPNEQF
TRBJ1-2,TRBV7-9,ASSPWLDREEGYT
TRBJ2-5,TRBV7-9,ASSLGQGGQETQY
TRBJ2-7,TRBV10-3,AIRGGIGYEQY
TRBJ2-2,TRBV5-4,ASSFFGAGELF
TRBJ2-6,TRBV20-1,SANRGSGANVLT
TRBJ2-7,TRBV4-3,ASSQDGGEKY